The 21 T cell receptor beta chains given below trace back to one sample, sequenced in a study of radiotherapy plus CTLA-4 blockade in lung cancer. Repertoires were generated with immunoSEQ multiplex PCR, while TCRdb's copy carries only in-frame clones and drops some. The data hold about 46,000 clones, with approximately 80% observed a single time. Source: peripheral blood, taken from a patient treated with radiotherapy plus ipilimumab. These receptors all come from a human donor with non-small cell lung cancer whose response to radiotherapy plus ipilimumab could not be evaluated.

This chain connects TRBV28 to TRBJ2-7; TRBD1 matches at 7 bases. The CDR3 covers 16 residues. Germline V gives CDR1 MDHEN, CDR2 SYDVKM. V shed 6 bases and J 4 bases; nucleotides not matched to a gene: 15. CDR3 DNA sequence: TGTGCCAGCAGCCTTCCCCCGGGACAGAACTCTTACGAGCAGTACTTC. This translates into CASSLPPGQNSYEQYF.

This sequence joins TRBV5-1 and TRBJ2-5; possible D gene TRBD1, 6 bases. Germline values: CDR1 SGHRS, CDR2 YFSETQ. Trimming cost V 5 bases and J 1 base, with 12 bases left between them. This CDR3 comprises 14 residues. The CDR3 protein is CASRTTGTQETQYF. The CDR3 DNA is TGCGCCAGCAGAACGACAGGTACCCAAGAGACCCAGTACTTC.

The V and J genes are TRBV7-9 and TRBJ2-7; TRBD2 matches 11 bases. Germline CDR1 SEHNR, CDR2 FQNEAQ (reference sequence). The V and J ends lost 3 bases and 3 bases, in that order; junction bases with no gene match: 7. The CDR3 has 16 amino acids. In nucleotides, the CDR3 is TGTGCCAGCAGCTTGGGGCGACTAGCGGGGCTCTACGAGCAGTACTTC. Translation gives CASSLGRLAGLYEQYF.

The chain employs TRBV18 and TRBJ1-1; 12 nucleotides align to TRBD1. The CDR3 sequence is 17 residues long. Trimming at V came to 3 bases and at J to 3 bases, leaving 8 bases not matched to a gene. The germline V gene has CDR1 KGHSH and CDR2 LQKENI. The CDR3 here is CASSPVRDRGPDTEAFF. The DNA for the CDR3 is TGTGCCAGCTCACCGGTCCGGGACAGGGGGCCGGACACTGAAGCTTTCTTT.

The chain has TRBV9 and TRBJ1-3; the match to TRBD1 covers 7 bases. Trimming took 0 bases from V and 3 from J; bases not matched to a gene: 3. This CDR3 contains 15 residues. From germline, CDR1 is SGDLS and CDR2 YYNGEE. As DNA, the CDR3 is TGTGCCAGCAGCGTAGAACAGGGGTTTGGAAACACCATATATTTT. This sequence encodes CASSVEQGFGNTIYF.

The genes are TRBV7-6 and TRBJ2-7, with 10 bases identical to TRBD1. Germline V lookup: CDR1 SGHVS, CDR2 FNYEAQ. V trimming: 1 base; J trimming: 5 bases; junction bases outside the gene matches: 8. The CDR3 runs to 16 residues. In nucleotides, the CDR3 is TGTGCCAGCAGCTTAGTTGGGACAGGGGATGCCAACGAGCAGTACTTC. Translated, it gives CASSLVGTGDANEQYF.

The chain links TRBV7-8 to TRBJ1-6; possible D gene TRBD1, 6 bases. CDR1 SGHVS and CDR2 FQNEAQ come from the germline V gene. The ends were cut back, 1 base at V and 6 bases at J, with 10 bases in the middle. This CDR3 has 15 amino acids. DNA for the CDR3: TGTGCCAGCAGCTTAGTACAGGGCGGTAATTCACCCCTCCACTTT. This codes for CASSLVQGGNSPLHF.

CDR3 coding DNA: TGTGCCACCTCGGCCCGAGCGGGACAACATGTTTCAGAGACCCAGTACTTC. Protein sequence: CATSARAGQHVSETQYF. The chain has TRBV7-9 and TRBJ2-5; D is possibly TRBD2 (7 bases). Trimming left V 10 bases short and J 4 bases short, with 28 bases between. Germline CDR1 reads SEHNR; CDR2 reads FQNEAQ (reference sequence). The CDR3 covers 17 residues.

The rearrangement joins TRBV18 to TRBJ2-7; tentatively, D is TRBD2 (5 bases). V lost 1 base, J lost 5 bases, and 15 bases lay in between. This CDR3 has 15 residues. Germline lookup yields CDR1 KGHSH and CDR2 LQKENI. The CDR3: CASSPQAGPGDEQYF. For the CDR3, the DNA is TGTGCCAGCTCACCACAGGCAGGACCCGGGGACGAGCAGTACTTC.

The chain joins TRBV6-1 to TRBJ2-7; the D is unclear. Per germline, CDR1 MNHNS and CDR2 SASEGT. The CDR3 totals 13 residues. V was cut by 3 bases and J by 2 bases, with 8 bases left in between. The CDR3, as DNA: TGTGCCAGCAGTGAGGGTAGCCCCTACGAGCAGTACTTC. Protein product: CASSEGSPYEQYF.

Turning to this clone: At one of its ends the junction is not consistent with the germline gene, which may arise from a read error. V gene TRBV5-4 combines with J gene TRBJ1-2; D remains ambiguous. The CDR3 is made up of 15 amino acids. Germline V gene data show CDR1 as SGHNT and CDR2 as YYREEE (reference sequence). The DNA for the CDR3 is TGTACCAGCAGCTCCGGAGGAGGTACTAACTATGGCTACACCTTC. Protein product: CTSSSGGGTNYGYTF.

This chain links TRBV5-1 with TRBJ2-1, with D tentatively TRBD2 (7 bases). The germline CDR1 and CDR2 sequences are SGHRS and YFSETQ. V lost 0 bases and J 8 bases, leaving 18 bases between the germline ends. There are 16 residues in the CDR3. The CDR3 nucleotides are TGCGCCAGCAGCTTGGGAGGGGGGGCCATTGGGGATGAGCAGTTCTTC. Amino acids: CASSLGGGAIGDEQFF.

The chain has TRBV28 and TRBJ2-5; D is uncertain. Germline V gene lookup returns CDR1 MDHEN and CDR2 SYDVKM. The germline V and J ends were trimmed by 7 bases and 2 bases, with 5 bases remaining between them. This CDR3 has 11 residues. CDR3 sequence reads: CASNQQETQYF. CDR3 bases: TGTGCCAGCAATCAGCAAGAGACCCAGTACTTC.

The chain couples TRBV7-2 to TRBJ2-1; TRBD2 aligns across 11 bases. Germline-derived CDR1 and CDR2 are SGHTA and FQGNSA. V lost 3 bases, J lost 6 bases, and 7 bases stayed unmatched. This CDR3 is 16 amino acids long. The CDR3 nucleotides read TGTGCCAGCAGCTTTAGCGGGGGGGCAGTACGCAATGAGCAGTTCTTC. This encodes CASSFSGGAVRNEQFF.

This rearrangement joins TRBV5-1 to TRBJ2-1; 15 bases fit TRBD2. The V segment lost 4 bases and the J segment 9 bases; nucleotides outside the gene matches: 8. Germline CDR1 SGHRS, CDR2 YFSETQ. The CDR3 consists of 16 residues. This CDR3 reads CASSNGLAGGQGEQFF. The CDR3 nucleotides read TGCGCCAGCAGCAATGGACTAGCGGGGGGGCAGGGTGAGCAGTTCTTC.

CDR3 nucleotides: TGTGCCAGCAGCCCTACAGGGGGTCAGCATAATTCACCCCTCCACTTT. The encoded protein is CASSPTGGQHNSPLHF. V and J are TRBV7-3 and TRBJ1-6, with 8 bases identical to TRBD1. With 5 bases clipped from V and 5 bases from J, the junction kept 8 bases outside the gene matches. The CDR3 has 16 amino acids. Germline V lookup: CDR1 SGHTA, CDR2 FQGTGA.

The CDR3 here is CASSLGSAATGELFF. The CDR3 DNA reads as TGTGCCAGCAGCTTGGGCAGTGCAGCCACCGGGGAGCTGTTTTTT. V is TRBV7-3 and J is TRBJ2-2, with D hard to call. The CDR3 totals 15 residues. Trimming pared 3 bases from V and 4 bases from J, leaving 12 bases between. Per germline, CDR1 SGHTA and CDR2 FQGTGA.

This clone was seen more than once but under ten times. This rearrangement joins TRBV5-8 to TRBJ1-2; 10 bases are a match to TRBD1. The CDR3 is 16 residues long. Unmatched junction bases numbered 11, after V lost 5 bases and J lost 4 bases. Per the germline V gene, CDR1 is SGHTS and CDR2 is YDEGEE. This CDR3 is CASSTGTGADLYGYTF. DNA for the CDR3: TGTGCCAGCAGTACCGGGACAGGGGCGGACCTCTATGGCTACACCTTC.

The CDR3 DNA sequence: TGTGCCAGCAGTCCTAGGACTAGCGGGGGGTTAAAATTCTTC. Amino acids: CASSPRTSGGLKFF. The chain couples TRBV2 to TRBJ2-1; 14 positions agree with TRBD2. CDR1 is SNHLY and CDR2 is FYNNEI in the germline V gene. J was trimmed by 16 bases and V by 5 bases; bases with no gene match: 10. This CDR3 is built from 14 residues.

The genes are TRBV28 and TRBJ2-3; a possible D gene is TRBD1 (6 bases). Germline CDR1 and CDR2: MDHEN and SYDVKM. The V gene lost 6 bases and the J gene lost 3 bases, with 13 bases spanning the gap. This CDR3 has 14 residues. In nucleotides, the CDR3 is TGTGCCAGCAGCTCCGGGACAAGGACAGATACGCAGTATTTT. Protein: CASSSGTRTDTQYF. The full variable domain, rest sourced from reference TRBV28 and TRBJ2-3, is DVKVTQSSRYLVKRTGEKVFLECVQDMDHENMFWYRQDPGLGLRLIYFSYDVKMKEKGDIPEGYSVSREKKERFSLILESASTNQTSMYLCASSSGTRTDTQYFGPGTRLTVL.

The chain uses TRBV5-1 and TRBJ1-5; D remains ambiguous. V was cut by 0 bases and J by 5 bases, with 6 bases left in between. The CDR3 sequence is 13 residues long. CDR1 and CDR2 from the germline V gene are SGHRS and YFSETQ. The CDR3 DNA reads TGCGCCAGCAGCTTGGCCGGGGATCAGCCCCAGCATTTT. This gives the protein CASSLAGDQPQHF. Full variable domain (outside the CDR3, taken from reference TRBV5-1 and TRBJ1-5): KAGVTQTPRYLIKTRGQQVTLSCSPISGHRSVSWYQQTPGQGLQFLFEYFSETQRNKGNFPGRFSGRQFSNSRSEMNVSTLELGDSALYLCASSLAGDQPQHFGDGTRLSIL.